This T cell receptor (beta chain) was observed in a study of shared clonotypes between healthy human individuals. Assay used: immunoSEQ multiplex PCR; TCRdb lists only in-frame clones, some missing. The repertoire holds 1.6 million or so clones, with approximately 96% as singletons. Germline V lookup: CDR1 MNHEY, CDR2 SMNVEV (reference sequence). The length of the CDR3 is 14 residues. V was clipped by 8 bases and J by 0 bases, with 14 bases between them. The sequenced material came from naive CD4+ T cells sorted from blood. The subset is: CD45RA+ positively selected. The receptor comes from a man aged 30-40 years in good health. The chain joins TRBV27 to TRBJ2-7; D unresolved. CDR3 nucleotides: TGTGCCAGCCGAAGCTTAGAGCCCTCCTACGAGCAGTACTTC. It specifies CASRSLEPSYEQYF.